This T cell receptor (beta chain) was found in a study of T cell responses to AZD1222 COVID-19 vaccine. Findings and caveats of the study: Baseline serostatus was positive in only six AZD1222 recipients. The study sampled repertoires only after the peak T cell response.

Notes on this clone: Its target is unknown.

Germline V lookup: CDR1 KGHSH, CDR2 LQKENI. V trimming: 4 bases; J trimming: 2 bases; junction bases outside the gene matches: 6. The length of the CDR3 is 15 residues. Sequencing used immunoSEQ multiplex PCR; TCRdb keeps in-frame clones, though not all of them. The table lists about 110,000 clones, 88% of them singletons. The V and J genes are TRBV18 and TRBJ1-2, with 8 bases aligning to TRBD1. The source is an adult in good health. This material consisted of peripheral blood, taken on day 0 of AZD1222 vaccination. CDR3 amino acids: CASSHWTGKNYGYTF. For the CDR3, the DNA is TGTGCCAGCTCACACTGGACAGGGAAAAACTATGGCTACACCTTC.